Listed here are 4 T cell receptor beta chains from one sample, sequenced in a study of Graves' ophthalmopathy and Graves' hyperthyroidism. RNA transcripts yielded amplified TCR beta CDR3 regions. The library came from an HTBI-primed first-round RT-PCR and a second-round multiplex PCR. MiXCR, run by TCRdb on the multiplex PCR reads, gives a single entry per CDR3 protein. The profile shows 560,000 or so distinct CDR3 sequences, roughly 39% of them singletons. Sequenced input: peripheral blood or thyroid tissue (not recorded which). These receptors originate from an adult man with Graves' hyperthyroidism.

CDR3 in DNA: TGTGCCAGCAGCTTTCCAAACCGGGACGGGGGTGAAGCTTTCTTT. Encoded protein: CASSFPNRDGGEAFF. The chain couples TRBV13 to TRBJ1-1; TRBD1 is a possible D gene (5 bases). Trimming stripped 3 bases from V and 7 bases from J, with 18 bases between. From germline, CDR1 is PRHDT and CDR2 FYEKMQ (reference sequence). The CDR3 consists of 15 residues.

The gene calls are TRBV29-1 and TRBJ2-2; a possible D gene is TRBD1 (6 bases). The V end lost 2 bases, the J end lost 6 bases, and 7 bases lay between the germline ends. The CDR3 runs 12 residues. Germline CDR1 SQVTM, CDR2 ANQGSEA. DNA of the CDR3: TGCAGCGTTGAATGGACAGCCGGGGAGCTGTTTTTT. It codes for CSVEWTAGELFF.

This chain joins TRBV7-2 and TRBJ1-2; 12 bases are a match to TRBD1. The V segment lost 6 bases and the J segment 5 bases; nucleotides outside the gene matches: 10. There are 16 residues in the CDR3. CDR1 and CDR2 from the germline V gene are SGHTA and FQGNSA. CDR3 sequence: CASSGGQGANRYGYTF. The DNA of the CDR3 is TGTGCCAGCAGTGGGGGACAGGGGGCAAATCGGTATGGCTACACCTTC.

Many counts were recorded for this clonotype. The chain employs TRBV12-3 or TRBV12-4 and TRBJ2-5, with unresolved D. The CDR3 extends over 12 amino acids. V dropped 3 bases and J dropped 4 bases, with 6 bases sitting between them. Written as DNA, the CDR3 is TGTGCCAGCAGTTTTTGGGTAGAGACCCAGTACTTC. This translates into CASSFWVETQYF.